The present T cell receptor (beta chain) was sequenced within a study of CD4 and CD8 cells across lung adenocarcinoma regions listed by TCRdb under 2018. Notes on the research overall: The study examined intratumor heterogeneity of the T cell receptor repertoire by comparing tumor centers with tumor margins.

This clonotype was detected a few times. Its binding antigen is unknown. No clone much larger than this one lies a single base away; base qualities are absent. From the cysteine through the phenylalanine, the CDR3 covers 17 amino acids. Here the CDR3 DNA is all that survives: 51 bases in frame from base 1. Looking up the germline V gene yields CDR1 MNHEY and CDR2 SVGAGI. After removal of 2 bases from V and 7 bases from J, the junction retains 12 bases not matched to a gene. The donors were patients who had localized lung adenocarcinoma, which is a subtype of non-small cell lung cancer. The margins of localized lung adenocarcinomas were where the samples came from. For TCR repertoire analysis, CD8+ T cells from tumor tissue were profiled apart from CD4+ T cells. To prepare the library, PCR was applied. The data were produced on a HiSeq X Ten. TCRdb trimmed public reads at Q25 via fastp, called clones via MiXCR and kept in-frame beta chains. All rows with the same CDR3 protein become a single entry with the most common DNA and genes. Within this sample are 20,000 or so distinct CDR3 sequences, with approximately 50% of them counted one time only. The ten biggest clones cover approximately 31% of the sample.

Rearrangement joined TRBV6-5 to TRBJ2-1; 9 central nucleotides agree with TRBD1. This clonotype was sampled from a male donor with lung adenocarcinoma. The CD4 and CD8 labels of this study may be unreliable. The sample taken for sequencing was CD8+ T cells from the margin of a lung tumor. The meaning of the sample's cell subset or site label: tumor margin region. The DNA is TGTGCCAGCAGTTACCAAATTACAGGGGGCGTTAGGAATGAGCAGTTCTTC. Its protein product is CASSYQITGGVRNEQFF.